This T cell receptor (beta chain) came from a study of cytomegalovirus exposure and HLA in healthy donors. Study context: About 83 million unique TCRs from HLA-typed donors made up an early data release.

This clone appeared a few times. Antigen: not known. The PCR employed 60 Vbeta primers together with 13 Jbeta primers. As handled by the study authors: Among the unique TCR beta chains that a later analysis counted, 70 million to 85 million in all, 9.5 million to 12 million were shared. Assay: immunoSEQ multiplex PCR; the TCRdb copy retains only in-frame clones and omits some. V, J and clone size derive from that table, while D and trimming were established from the DNA sequence. This sample has 90,000 to 110,000 clones, with 76% found just once. Between the trimmed V and J ends, which lost 0 bases and 7 bases, there was a span of 14 bases. The germline V gene has CDR1 SGDLS and CDR2 YYNGEE. This CDR3 comprises 15 residues. Study conclusions and caveats: Indistinguishable V segments, including TRBV6-2 and TRBV6-3, were excluded. For cytomegalovirus status, the classifier reportedly gave diagnoses with high specificity and sensitivity.

This sequence joins TRBV9 and TRBJ2-1; D perhaps matches TRBD2 (5 bases). Material for sequencing was PBMCs. The clonotype was recovered from a woman aged 50 to 60 in good health and CMV-seropositive. CDR3 in DNA: TGTGCCAGCAGCGTAGACTGGAGGTTGGGGAATGAGCAGTTCTTC. Amino acid sequence: CASSVDWRLGNEQFF.